The present T cell receptor (beta chain) was sequenced within a study of beta chain features in type 1 diabetes. Isolated RNA was reverse transcribed in full, so expressed TCRB transcripts were sequenced. Assay: immunoSEQ multiplex PCR; the TCRdb copy retains only in-frame clones and omits some. The sample includes 60,000 to 75,000 clones, roughly three fifths of them seen just once. CD45RO/CCR7/CD25/CD127/CD95/CD27 sorting isolated CD4+ naive, central memory, regulatory and stem cell-like memory cells. This clone appeared a single time. This CDR3 region has 13 residues. The germline V gene has CDR1 SQVTM and CDR2 ANQGSEA. V was trimmed by 5 bases and J by 4 bases, leaving 14 bases between them.

This clonotype was sampled from a woman aged 18-29 years in good health. Material: Tregs from blood. This chain links TRBV29-1 with TRBJ1-1; a weak D match, TRBD1 (6 bases). The CDR3 nucleotides read TGCAGCGTTCTTACAGGGTCCGGCACTGAAGCTTTCTTT. This codes for CSVLTGSGTEAFF.